Below are 12 T cell receptor beta chains sequenced from a single sample in a study of T-cell reconstitution after alpha-beta-depleted transplantation in children listed by TCRdb under 2016. The treatment or condition label of this sample denotes: allogeneic hematopoietic cell transplantation with graft depleted of TCRalphabeta T cells and CD19 B cells. Preparation of the library involved PCR. The run used an Illumina HiSeq 2500. TCR library preparation used molecular barcoding, with unique molecular identifiers applied to normalize quantification of the TCRbeta repertoire. The public reads were quality trimmed at Q25 with fastp and then assembled into clones with MiXCR by TCRdb, keeping productive beta chains. Every entry covers one CDR3 protein and lists the most common genes and DNA from its rows. For this sample there are 900,000 or so distinct CDR3 sequences; roughly 16% appear just once. Around 5.3% of the sample is in the top ten clones.

The sample consisted of PBMCs, mostly from graft donor cells, taken 360 days after TCRalphabeta/CD19-depleted stem cell transplant. Receptors were obtained from a male patient younger than 18 who had a stem cell transplant for acute lymphoblastic leukemia, so the T cells may come from the graft donor.

At least ten counts were recorded for this clonotype. This chain joins TRBV5-1 and TRBJ2-2; 12 bases are shared with TRBD2. Trimming removed 1 base from V and 3 bases from J; junction bases left unmatched: 13. The length of the CDR3 is 20 residues. The germline gives CDR1 SGHRS, CDR2 YFSETQ. CDR3 sequence reads: CASSLPTRLAGESYTGELFF. CDR3 DNA: TGCGCCAGCAGCTTGCCCACCCGACTAGCGGGAGAATCCTACACCGGGGAGCTGTTTTTT.

This chain joins TRBV24-1 and TRBJ2-5; D not resolved. V was clipped by 5 bases and J by 0 bases, with 6 bases between them. The CDR3 has 13 amino acids. Germline CDR1 is KGHDR and CDR2 is SFDVKD. The CDR3 sequence is CATSGGNQETQYF. DNA of the CDR3: TGTGCCACCAGTGGTGGTAACCAAGAGACCCAGTACTTC.

The chain employs TRBV7-2 and TRBJ2-1, with 9 bases fitting TRBD2. Trimming cost V 4 bases and J 7 bases; bases outside gene matches: 8. CDR1 SGHTA and CDR2 FQGNSA come from the germline V gene. The CDR3 extends over 15 amino acids. The CDR3 region has the DNA TGTGCCAGCAGCTCGAGCGGGAGGAGGGGTAATGAGCAGTTCTTC. Encoded protein: CASSSSGRRGNEQFF.

The CDR3 DNA sequence: TGCAGTGCTAGTCGGGAGTCCGGGGAGCTGTTTTTT. Protein: CSASRESGELFF. This chain links TRBV20-1 with TRBJ2-2, with D possibly matching TRBD2 (6 bases). V shed 3 bases and J shed 6 bases, with 8 bases lying between them. The CDR3 is made up of 12 amino acids. The V gene's germline CDR1 is DFQATT and CDR2 SNEGSKA (reference sequence).

This clonotype has a count of ten or more. The genes are TRBV7-9 and TRBJ1-1, with unresolved D. Germline V gene data show CDR1 as SEHNR and CDR2 as FQNEAQ (reference sequence). Between the trimmed V and J ends, which lost 1 base and 2 bases, there was a span of 5 bases. CDR3 length: 13 amino acids. CDR3 nucleotides: TGTGCCAGCAGCTTAGTTCTCAACACTGAAGCTTTCTTT. Its protein is CASSLVLNTEAFF.

The CDR3 loop reads CASSDELAGVAEQFF. The CDR3 DNA sequence: TGTGCCAGCAGTGACGAACTAGCGGGAGTGGCTGAGCAGTTCTTC. The chain combines TRBV6-4 with TRBJ2-1; 11 bases line up with TRBD2. From germline, CDR1 is MRHNA and CDR2 SNTAGT. Trimming removed 2 bases from V and 9 bases from J; junction bases left unmatched: 6. The CDR3 has 15 amino acids.

The chain employs TRBV3-1 and TRBJ2-3; 7 nucleotides agree with TRBD2. V shed 7 bases, J shed 1 base, and the junction held 26 bases outside the gene matches. The CDR3 contains 21 residues. Germline loops: CDR1 LGHDT, CDR2 YNNKEL (reference sequence). The chain's CDR3 is CASTSKRLALTSESGTDTQYF. CDR3 in DNA: TGTGCCAGCACCTCGAAACGACTAGCCCTAACAAGTGAGAGTGGCACAGATACGCAGTATTTT.

The sample holds a few counts of this clonotype. V usage is TRBV14 and J usage is TRBJ2-2, with 11 bases identical to TRBD2. The CDR3 is 15 amino acids. Germline-derived CDR1 and CDR2 are SGHDN and FVKESK. The junction had 5 bases not matched to a gene; V was cut back by 4 bases and J by 7 bases. As DNA, the CDR3 is TGTGCCAGCAGCCGAGCTAGCGGGAGGCACGGGGAGCTGTTTTTT. Protein: CASSRASGRHGELFF.

This clonotype was detected only a few times. The chain uses TRBV2 and TRBJ2-7; the match to TRBD1 covers 8 bases. J gave up 2 bases and V 7 bases, and 4 bases lay outside the gene matches. There are 13 residues in the CDR3. Germline assignment: CDR1 SNHLY and CDR2 FYNNEI. The CDR3 protein is CASNGQGPYEQYF. The DNA of the CDR3 is TGTGCCAGCAATGGACAGGGCCCCTACGAGCAGTACTTC. The full variable domain, completed using reference TRBV2 and TRBJ2-7, is EPEVTQTPSHQVTQMGQEVILRCVPISNHLYFYWYRQILGQKVEFLVSFYNNEISEKSEIFDDQFSVERPDGSNFTLKIRSTKLEDSAMYFCASNGQGPYEQYFGPGTRLTVT.

The rearrangement joins TRBV29-1 to TRBJ2-1; possible D gene TRBD2, 5 bases. The CDR3 is made up of 15 amino acids. Per germline, CDR1 SQVTM and CDR2 ANQGSEA. V lost 7 bases, J lost 1 base, and 17 bases lay in between. CDR3 region: CSGRGSLFSYNEQFF. CDR3 nucleotide sequence: TGCAGCGGACGAGGGAGCCTCTTTTCCTACAATGAGCAGTTCTTC.

This clonotype was observed a handful of times. CDR3 protein: CAISPIGQEYNEQFF. Written as DNA, the CDR3 is TGTGCCATCAGTCCAATCGGACAGGAGTACAATGAGCAGTTCTTC. The rearrangement links TRBV10-3 to TRBJ2-1; 7 positions agree with TRBD1. CDR1 is ENHRY and CDR2 is SYGVKD in the germline V gene. The trim removed 5 bases at V and 4 bases at J, leaving 8 bases unmatched. This CDR3 is built from 15 residues.

The chain links TRBV23-1 to TRBJ2-3, with TRBD1 matching 8 bases. TRBV23-1 is an ORF, and what it does is uncertain. There are 15 residues in the CDR3. V shed 7 bases and J 1 base; nucleotides not matched to a gene: 7. The CDR3 sequence is CASIDRGPRTDTQYF. The CDR3 coding sequence is TGCGCCAGCATCGACAGGGGACCCCGCACAGATACGCAGTATTTT.